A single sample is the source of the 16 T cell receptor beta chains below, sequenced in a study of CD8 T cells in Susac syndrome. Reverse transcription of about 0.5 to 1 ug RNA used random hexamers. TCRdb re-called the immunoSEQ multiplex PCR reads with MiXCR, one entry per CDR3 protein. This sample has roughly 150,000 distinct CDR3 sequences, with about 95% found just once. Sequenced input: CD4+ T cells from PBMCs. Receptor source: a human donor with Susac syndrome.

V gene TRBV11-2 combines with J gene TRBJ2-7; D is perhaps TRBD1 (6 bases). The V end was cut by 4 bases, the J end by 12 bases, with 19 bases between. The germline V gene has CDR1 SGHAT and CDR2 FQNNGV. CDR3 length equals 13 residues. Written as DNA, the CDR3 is TGTGCCAGCAGCTCCATGGGTGGGGGCTTGGCGTACTTC. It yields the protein CASSSMGGGLAYF. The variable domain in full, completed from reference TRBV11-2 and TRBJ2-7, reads EAGVAQSPRYKIIEKRQSVAFWCNPISGHATLYWYQQILGQGPKLLIQFQNNGVVDDSQLPKDRFSAERLKGVDSTLKIQPAKLEDSAVYLCASSSMGGGLAYFGPGTRLTVT.

The CDR3 loop is CASRAGVETQYF. In DNA, the CDR3 is TGTGCCAGCAGAGCAGGGGTTGAGACCCAGTACTTC. The J gene is TRBJ2-5, the V gene TRBV2, with a tentative D call TRBD1 (6 bases). The V gene's germline CDR1 is SNHLY and CDR2 FYNNEI. This CDR3 is 12 amino acids long. V dropped 6 bases and J dropped 5 bases, with 10 bases sitting between them. Combining the CDR3 with reference TRBV2 and TRBJ2-5 gives the whole variable domain EPEVTQTPSHQVTQMGQEVILRCVPISNHLYFYWYRQILGQKVEFLVSFYNNEISEKSEIFDDQFSVERPDGSNFTLKIRSTKLEDSAMYFCASRAGVETQYFGPGTRLLVL.

The CDR3 DNA reads TGTGCCAGCAGCCCTACATCGCGACTAGCGGGGGCGCCTACGCAGTATTTT. Amino acids: CASSPTSRLAGAPTQYF. The chain combines TRBV11-2 with TRBJ2-3, with TRBD2 matching 12 bases. Germline CDR1 is SGHAT and CDR2 is FQNNGV. The CDR3 has 17 amino acids. V was clipped by 5 bases and J by 8 bases; unmatched bases: 14.

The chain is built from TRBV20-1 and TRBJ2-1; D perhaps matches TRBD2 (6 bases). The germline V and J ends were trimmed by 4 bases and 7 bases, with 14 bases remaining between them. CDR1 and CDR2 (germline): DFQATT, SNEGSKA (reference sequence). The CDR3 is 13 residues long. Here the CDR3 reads CSATPRGNNEQFF. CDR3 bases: TGCAGTGCTACTCCGCGGGGTAATAATGAGCAGTTCTTC.

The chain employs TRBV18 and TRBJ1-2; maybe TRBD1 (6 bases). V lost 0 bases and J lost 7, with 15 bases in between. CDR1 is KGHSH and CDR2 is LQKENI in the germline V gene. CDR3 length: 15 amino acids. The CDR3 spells CASSPPSLGARGYTF. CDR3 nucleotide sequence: TGTGCCAGCTCACCACCTTCCTTGGGGGCGCGTGGCTACACCTTC. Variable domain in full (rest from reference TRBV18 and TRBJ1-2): NAGVMQNPRHLVRRRGQEARLRCSPMKGHSHVYWYRQLPEEGLKFMVYLQKENIIDESGMPKERFSAEFPKEGPSILRIQQVVRGDSAAYFCASSPPSLGARGYTFGSGTRLTVV.

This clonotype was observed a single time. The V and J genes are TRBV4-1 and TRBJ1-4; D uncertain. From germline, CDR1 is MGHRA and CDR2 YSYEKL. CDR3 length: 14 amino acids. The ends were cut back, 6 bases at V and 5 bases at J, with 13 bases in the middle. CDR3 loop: CASRPGPSNEKLFF. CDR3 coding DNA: TGCGCCAGCAGACCTGGACCGAGCAATGAAAAACTGTTTTTT.

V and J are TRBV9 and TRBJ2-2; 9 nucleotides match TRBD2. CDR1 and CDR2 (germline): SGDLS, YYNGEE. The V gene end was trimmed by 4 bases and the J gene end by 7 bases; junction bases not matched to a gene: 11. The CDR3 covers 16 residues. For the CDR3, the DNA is TGTGCCAGCAGCCCCCTGAGGCTAGCGGGGCTCGGGGAGCTGTTTTTT. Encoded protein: CASSPLRLAGLGELFF.

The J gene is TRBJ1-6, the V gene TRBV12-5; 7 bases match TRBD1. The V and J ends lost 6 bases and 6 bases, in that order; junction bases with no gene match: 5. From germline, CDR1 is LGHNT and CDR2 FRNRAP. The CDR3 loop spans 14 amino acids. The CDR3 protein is CASGPGQPNSPLHF. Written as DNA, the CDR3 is TGTGCTAGTGGGCCGGGACAGCCTAATTCACCCCTCCACTTT.

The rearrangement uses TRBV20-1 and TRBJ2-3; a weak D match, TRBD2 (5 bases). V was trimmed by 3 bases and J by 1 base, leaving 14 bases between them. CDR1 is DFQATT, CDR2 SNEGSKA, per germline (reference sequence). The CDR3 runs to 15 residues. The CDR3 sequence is CSARSRGLGTDTQYF. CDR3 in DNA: TGCAGTGCTAGGTCTCGCGGGCTCGGCACAGATACGCAGTATTTT.

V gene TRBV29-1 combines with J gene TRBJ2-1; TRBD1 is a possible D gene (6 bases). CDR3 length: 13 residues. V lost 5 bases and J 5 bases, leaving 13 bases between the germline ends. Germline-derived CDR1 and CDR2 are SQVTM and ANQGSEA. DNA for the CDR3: TGCAGCGTTCAGAGGGGGTCTAACAATGAGCAGTTCTTC. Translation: CSVQRGSNNEQFF.

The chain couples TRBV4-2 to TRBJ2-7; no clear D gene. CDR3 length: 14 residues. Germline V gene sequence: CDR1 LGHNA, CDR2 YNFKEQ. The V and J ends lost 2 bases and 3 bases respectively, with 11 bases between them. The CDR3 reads CASSQPGGIYEQYF. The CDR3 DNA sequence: TGTGCCAGCAGCCAACCCGGTGGGATCTACGAGCAGTACTTC.

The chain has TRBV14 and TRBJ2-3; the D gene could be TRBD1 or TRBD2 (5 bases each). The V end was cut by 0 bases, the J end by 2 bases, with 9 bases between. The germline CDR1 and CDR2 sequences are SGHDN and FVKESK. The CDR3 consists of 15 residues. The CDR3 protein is CASSQEGRYTDTQYF. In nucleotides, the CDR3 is TGTGCCAGCAGCCAAGAGGGACGATACACAGATACGCAGTATTTT.

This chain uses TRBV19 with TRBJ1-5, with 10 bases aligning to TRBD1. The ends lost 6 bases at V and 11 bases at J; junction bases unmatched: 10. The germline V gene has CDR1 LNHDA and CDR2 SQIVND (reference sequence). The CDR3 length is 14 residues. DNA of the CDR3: TGTGCCAGTAGCCCTCGGACAGGGGGTTGGGCCCAGCATTTT. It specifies CASSPRTGGWAQHF.

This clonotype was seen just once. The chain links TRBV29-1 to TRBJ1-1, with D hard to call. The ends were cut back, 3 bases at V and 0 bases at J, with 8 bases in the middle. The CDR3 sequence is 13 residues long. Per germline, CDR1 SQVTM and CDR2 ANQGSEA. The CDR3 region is CSVDPRMNTEAFF. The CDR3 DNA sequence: TGCAGCGTTGACCCGCGGATGAACACTGAAGCTTTCTTT.

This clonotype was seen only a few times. CDR3 sequence: CASSAGLAGETQYF. CDR3 DNA: TGTGCCAGCAGCGCCGGACTAGCGGGGGAGACCCAGTACTTC. This chain joins TRBV6-2 or TRBV6-3 and TRBJ2-5; 12 bases are a match to TRBD2. J was trimmed by 5 bases and V by 6 bases; bases with no gene match: 4. The CDR3 runs 14 residues. Per the germline V gene, CDR1 is MNHEY and CDR2 is SVGEGT.

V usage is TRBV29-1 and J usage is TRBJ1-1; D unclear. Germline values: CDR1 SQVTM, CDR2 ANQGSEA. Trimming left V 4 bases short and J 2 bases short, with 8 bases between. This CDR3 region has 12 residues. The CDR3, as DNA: TGCAGCGTTGTCAGTTCAAACACTGAAGCTTTCTTT. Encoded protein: CSVVSSNTEAFF. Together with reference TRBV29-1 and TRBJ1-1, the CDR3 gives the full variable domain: SAVISQKPSRDICQRGTSLTIQCQVDSQVTMMFWYRQQPGQSLTLIATANQGSEATYESGFVIDKFPISRPNLTFSTLTVSNMSPEDSSIYLCSVVSSNTEAFFGQGTRLTVV.